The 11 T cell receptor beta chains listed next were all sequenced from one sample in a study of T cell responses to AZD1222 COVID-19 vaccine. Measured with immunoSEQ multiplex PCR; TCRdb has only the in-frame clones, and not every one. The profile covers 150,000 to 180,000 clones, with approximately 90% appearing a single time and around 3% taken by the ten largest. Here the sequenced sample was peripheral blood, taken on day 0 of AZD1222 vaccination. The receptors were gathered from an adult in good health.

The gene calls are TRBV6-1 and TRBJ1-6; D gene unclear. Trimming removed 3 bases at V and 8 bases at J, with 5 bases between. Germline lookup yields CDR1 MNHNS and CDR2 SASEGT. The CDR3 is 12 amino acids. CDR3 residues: CASSDHYSPLHF. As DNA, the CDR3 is TGTGCCAGCAGTGACCACTATTCACCCCTCCACTTT.

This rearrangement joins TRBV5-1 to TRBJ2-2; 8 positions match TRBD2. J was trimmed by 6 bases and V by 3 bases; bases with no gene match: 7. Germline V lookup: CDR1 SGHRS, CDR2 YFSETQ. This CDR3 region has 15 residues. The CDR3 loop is CASSYSGERAGELFF. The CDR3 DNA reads TGCGCCAGCAGCTATAGCGGGGAGAGAGCCGGGGAGCTGTTTTTT.

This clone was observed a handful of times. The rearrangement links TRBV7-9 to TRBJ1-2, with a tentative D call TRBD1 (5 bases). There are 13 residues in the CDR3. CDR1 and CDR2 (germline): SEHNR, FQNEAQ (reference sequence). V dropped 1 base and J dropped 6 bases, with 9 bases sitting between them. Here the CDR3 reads CASSLGGSDGYTF. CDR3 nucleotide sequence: TGTGCCAGCAGCTTAGGGGGGTCGGATGGCTACACCTTC.

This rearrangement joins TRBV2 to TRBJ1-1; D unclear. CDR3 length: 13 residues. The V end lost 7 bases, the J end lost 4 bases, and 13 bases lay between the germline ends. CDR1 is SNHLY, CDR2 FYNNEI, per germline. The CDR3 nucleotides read TGTGCCAGCAAGTCCGACCTATCCACTGAAGCTTTCTTT. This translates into CASKSDLSTEAFF.

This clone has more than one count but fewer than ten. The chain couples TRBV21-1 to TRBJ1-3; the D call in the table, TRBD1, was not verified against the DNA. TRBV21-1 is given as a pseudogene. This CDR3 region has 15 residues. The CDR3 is CASSNTHRGRNTIYF. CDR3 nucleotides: TGTGCCAGCAGCAATACCCACAGGGGTAGAAACACCATATATTTT.

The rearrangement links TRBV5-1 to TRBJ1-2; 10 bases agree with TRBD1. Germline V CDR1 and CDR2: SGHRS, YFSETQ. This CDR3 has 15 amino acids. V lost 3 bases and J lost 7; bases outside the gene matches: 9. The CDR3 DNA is TGCGCCAGCAGCTCGGGGACAGGGGAAGGTCGTGGCTACACCTTC. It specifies CASSSGTGEGRGYTF.

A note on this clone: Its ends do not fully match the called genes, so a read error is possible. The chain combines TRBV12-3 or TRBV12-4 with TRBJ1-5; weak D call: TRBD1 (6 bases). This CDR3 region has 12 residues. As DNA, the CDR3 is TGTGCCTGCAGGACAGGCAATCAGCCCCAGCATTTT. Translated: CACRTGNQPQHF.

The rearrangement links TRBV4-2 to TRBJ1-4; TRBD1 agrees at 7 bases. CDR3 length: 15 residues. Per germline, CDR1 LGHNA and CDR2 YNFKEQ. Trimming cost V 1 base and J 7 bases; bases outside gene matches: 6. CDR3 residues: CASSQATGKFEKLFF. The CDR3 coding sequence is TGTGCCAGCAGCCAAGCGACAGGGAAGTTTGAAAAACTGTTTTTT.

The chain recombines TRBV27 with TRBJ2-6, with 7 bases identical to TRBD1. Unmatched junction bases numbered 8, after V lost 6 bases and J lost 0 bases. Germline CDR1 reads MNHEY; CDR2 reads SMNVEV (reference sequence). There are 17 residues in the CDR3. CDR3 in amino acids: CASSSGQFRSGANVLTF. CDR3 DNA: TGTGCCAGCAGCTCGGGACAGTTCCGCTCTGGGGCCAACGTCCTGACTTTC.

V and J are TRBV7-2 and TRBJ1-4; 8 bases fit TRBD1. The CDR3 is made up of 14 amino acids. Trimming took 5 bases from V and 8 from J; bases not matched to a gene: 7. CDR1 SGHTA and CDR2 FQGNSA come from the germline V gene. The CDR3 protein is CASSIGQGREKLFF. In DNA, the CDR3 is TGTGCCAGCAGCATCGGACAGGGACGAGAAAAACTGTTTTTT.

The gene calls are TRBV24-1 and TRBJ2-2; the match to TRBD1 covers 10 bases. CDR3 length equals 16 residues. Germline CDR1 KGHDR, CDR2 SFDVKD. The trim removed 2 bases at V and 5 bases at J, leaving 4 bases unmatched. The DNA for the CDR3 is TGTGCCACCAGTGATTCAGGGACAGGGGTAACCGGGGAGCTGTTTTTT. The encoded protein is CATSDSGTGVTGELFF.